This TCR beta chain emerged from a study of control samples from healthy donors and cancer patients. In germline, CDR1 is MNHEY, CDR2 SVGEGT. The junction had 10 bases not matched to a gene; V was cut back by 5 bases and J by 3 bases. The CDR3 spans 16 residues. Assay used: immunoSEQ multiplex PCR; TCRdb lists only in-frame clones, some missing. The table includes 90,000 to 150,000 clones, roughly 90% detected once. The specimen was blood. V is TRBV6-2 or TRBV6-3 and J is TRBJ1-1; 9 positions match TRBD1. This sequence was found in a man between 50 and 59 years old in good health. CDR3 sequence: CASSAQGALRDTEAFF. CDR3 nucleotides: TGTGCCAGCAGTGCACAGGGGGCGTTAAGGGACACTGAAGCTTTCTTT.